This T cell receptor (beta chain) emerged from a study of metastatic and nonmetastatic thyroid tumors. This clone has a count of ten or more. TCRdb re-called the PCR reads via MiXCR. The sample has under 50,000 clones, about 26% seen once. Prior to thyroid surgery, none of the patients had received any treatment. The V gene lost 0 bases and the J gene lost 3 bases, with 6 bases spanning the gap. Germline V gives CDR1 MNHEY, CDR2 SVGAGI. The length of the CDR3 is 14 residues. Specimen: blood. The TCR comes from a male donor with papillary thyroid cancer or a benign thyroid nodule (not recorded which). Some clones in this sample may be carry-over from other donors' samples. The rearrangement joins TRBV6-5 to TRBJ2-1; D is unresolved. The CDR3 coding sequence is TGTGCCAGCAGTTACTCGGGCAGCTACAATGAGCAGTTCTTC. Its protein is CASSYSGSYNEQFF.